These T cell receptor beta chains were read from a single sample in a study of T-cell reconstitution after alpha-beta-depleted transplantation in children. TCRdb redid the calling of the PCR reads with MiXCR, one entry per CDR3 protein. The sample includes around 190,000 distinct CDR3 sequences, roughly 7.1% of them seen just once. The material sequenced was PBMCs, taken before TCRalphabeta/CD19-depleted stem cell transplant. These TCRs come from a boy between 2 and 10 years old with acute lymphoblastic leukemia, due to receive a stem cell transplant. Both conserved end residues are part of each CDR3. The D gene is left open where the match is weak. Size is omitted from some rows. Given values are once, few, many or a class for expanded clones.

TRBJ1-5 | . | many | 14 | TRBV12-3/TRBV12-4 | TGTGCCAGCAGCCCCATCGACGCGAATCAGCCCCAGCATTTT | CASSPIDANQPQHF
TRBJ2-1 | . | many | 14 | TRBV3-1 | TGTGCCAGCAGCCAAGAAAGCAGGGTCAATGAGCAGTTCTTC | CASSQESRVNEQFF
TRBJ2-2 | TRBD2 | many | 16 | TRBV7-9 | TGTGCCAGCAGCTCCAGGACTAGCGCCAAAACCGGGGAGCTGTTTTTT | CASSSRTSAKTGELFF
TRBJ2-5 | TRBD1 | many | 14 | TRBV20-1 | TGCAGTGCTAGCCCGGGACAGAAGCAAGAGACCCAGTACTTC | CSASPGQKQETQYF
TRBJ2-7 | . | . | 15 | TRBV7-2 | TGTGCCAGCAGCTTAGGGCTGGACACCTCCTACGAGCAGTACTTC | CASSLGLDTSYEQYF
TRBJ2-2 | TRBD1 | few | 14 | TRBV7-6 | TGTGCCAGTCGTGAGCGACAGGGCACCGGGGAGCTGTTTTTT | CASRERQGTGELFF
TRBJ2-1 | . | many | 15 | TRBV13 | TGTGCCAGCAGTCGTTCATTGGCCCCCTACAATGAGCAGTTCTTC | CASSRSLAPYNEQFF
TRBJ2-7 | . | few | 13 | TRBV2 | TGTGCCAGCAGATCCGGGACCACCTACGAGCAGTACTTC | CASRSGTTYEQYF
TRBJ1-5 | TRBD1 | many | 13 | TRBV20-1 | TGCAGTCTTTGGACAGGGTACAGTCAGCCCCAGCATTTT | CSLWTGYSQPQHF
TRBJ2-1 | . | many | 14 | TRBV5-4 | TGTGCCAGCAGCTATAGCGGCCAGGGAAATGAGCAGTTCTTC | CASSYSGQGNEQFF
TRBJ2-1 | . | many | 15 | TRBV15 | TGTGCCACCAGCAGCAGGGGATTCCGTTTCAATGAGCAGTTCTTC | CATSSRGFRFNEQFF
TRBJ2-5 | . | many | 12 | TRBV10-3 | TGTGCCATCAGTCCGGGGAGGGAGACCCAGTACTTC | CAISPGRETQYF
TRBJ2-7 | TRBD1 | . | 12 | TRBV28 | TGTGCCACCCAAGGACAGGGCCACGAGCAGTACTTC | CATQGQGHEQYF
TRBJ2-2 | TRBD2 | many | 17 | TRBV11-2 | TGTGCCAGCAGCTGGTCCCCGACTAGCGGCGGCACCGGGGAGCTGTTTTTT | CASSWSPTSGGTGELFF
TRBJ2-7 | . | many | 14 | TRBV15 | TGTGCCACCAGCAAGGGGGACACCTCCTACGAGCAGTACTTC | CATSKGDTSYEQYF
TRBJ2-5 | . | . | 15 | TRBV18 | TGTGCCAGCTCACCAGCAGGGAACCCACTGGAGACCCAGTACTTC | CASSPAGNPLETQYF
TRBJ2-5 | . | many | 13 | TRBV3-1 | TGTGCCAGCAGTTCCGGGACCAAAGAGACCCAGTACTTC | CASSSGTKETQYF
TRBJ2-2 | . | . | 16 | TRBV5-6 | TGTGCCAGCAGCTTGGGTAGTGATGAAAACACCGGGGAGCTGTTTTTT | CASSLGSDENTGELFF
TRBJ2-2 | . | many | 12 | TRBV10-3 | TGTGCCATCGGCCAGACCACCGGGGAGCTGTTTTTT | CAIGQTTGELFF
TRBJ2-1 | . | . | 13 | TRBV7-2 | TGTGCCAGCAGCTTAGCCTCTCGTAGTGAGCAGTTCTTC | CASSLASRSEQFF